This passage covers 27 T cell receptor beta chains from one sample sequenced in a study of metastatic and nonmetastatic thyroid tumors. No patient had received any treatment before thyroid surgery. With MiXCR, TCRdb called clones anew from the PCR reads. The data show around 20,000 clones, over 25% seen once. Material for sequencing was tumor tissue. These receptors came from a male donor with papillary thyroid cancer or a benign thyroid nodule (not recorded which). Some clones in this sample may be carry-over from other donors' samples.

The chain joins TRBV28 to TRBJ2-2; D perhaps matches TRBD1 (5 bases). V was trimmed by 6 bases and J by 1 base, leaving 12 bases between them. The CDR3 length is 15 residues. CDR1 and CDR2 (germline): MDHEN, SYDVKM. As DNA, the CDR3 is TGTGCCAGCAGCCTAGTGACAGTGAACACCGGGGAGCTGTTTTTT. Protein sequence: CASSLVTVNTGELFF. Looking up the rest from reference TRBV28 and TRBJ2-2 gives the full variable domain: DVKVTQSSRYLVKRTGEKVFLECVQDMDHENMFWYRQDPGLGLRLIYFSYDVKMKEKGDIPEGYSVSREKKERFSLILESASTNQTSMYLCASSLVTVNTGELFFGEGSRLTVL.

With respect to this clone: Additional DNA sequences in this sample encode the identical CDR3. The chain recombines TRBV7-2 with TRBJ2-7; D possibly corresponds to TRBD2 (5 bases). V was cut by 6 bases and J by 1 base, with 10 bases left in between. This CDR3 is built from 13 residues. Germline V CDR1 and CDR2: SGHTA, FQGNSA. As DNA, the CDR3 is TGTGCCAGCAGTTCCCTAGCATCCTACGAGCAGTACTTC. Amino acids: CASSSLASYEQYF.

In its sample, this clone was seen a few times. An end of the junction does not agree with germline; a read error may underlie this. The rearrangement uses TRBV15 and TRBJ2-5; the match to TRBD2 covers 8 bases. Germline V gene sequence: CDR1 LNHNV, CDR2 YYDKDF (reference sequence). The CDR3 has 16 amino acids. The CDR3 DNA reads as TGTGCCACCAGCAGACCCGGCGGGGGGACCTTAGAGACCAAGTACTTC. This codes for CATSRPGGGTLETKYF.

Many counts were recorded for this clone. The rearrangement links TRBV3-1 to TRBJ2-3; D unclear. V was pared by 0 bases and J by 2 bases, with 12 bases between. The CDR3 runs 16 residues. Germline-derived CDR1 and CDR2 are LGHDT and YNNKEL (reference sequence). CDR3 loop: CASSQDLETLTDTQYF. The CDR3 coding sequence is TGTGCCAGCAGCCAAGATTTGGAGACCCTCACAGATACGCAGTATTTT.

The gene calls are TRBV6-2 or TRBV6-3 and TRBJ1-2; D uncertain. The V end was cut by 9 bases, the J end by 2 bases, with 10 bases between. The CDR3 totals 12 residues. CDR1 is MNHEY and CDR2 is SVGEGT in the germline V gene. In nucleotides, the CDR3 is TGTGCCAGAGAAAGAGGGAACTATGGCTACACCTTC. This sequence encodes CARERGNYGYTF.

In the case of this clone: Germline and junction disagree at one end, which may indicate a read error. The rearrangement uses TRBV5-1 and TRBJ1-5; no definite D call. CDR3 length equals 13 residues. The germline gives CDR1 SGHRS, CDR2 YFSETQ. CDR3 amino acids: CASSWADNQPQDF. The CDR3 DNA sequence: TGCGCCAGCAGCTGGGCGGATAATCAGCCTCAGGATTTT.

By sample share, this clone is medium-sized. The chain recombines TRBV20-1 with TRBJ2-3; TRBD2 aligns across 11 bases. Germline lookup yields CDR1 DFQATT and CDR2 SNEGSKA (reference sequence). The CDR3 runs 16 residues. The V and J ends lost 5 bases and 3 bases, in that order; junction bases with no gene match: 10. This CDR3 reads CSAPRQASGRTDTQYF. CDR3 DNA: TGCAGTGCTCCACGCCAGGCTAGCGGGAGGACAGATACGCAGTATTTT.

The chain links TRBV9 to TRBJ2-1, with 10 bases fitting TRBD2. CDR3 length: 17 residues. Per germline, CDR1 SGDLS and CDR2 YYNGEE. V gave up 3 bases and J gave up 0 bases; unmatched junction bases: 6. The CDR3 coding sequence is TGTGCCAGCAGCGCGGGCGGACTAGCGGACTCCTACAATGAGCAGTTCTTC. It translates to CASSAGGLADSYNEQFF. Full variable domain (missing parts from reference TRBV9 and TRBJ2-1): DSGVTQTPKHLITATGQRVTLRCSPRSGDLSVYWYQQSLDQGLQFLIQYYNGEERAKGNILERFSAQQFPDLHSELNLSSLELGDSALYFCASSAGGLADSYNEQFFGPGTRLTVL.

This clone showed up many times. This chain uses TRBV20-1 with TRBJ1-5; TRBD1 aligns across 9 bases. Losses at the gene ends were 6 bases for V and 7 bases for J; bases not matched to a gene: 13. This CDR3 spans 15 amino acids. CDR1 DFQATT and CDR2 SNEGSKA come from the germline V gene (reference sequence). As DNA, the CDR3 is TGCAGTGCCAGGGGGGGCACAGGGGGCGGACAGCCCCAGCATTTT. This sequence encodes CSARGGTGGGQPQHF.

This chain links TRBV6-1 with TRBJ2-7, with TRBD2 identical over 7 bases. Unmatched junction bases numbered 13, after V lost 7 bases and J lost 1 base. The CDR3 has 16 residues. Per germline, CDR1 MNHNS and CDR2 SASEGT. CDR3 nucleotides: TGTGCCAGCACCCGCCAAAGGGCTAGCGGATCCTACGAGCAGTACTTC. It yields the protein CASTRQRASGSYEQYF.

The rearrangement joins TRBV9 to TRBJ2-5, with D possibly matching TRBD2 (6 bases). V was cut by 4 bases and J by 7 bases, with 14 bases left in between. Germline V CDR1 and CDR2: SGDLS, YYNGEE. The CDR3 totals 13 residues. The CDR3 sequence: CASSIGTYGTQYF. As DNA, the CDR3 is TGTGCCAGCAGCATCGGGACTTACGGGACCCAGTACTTC.

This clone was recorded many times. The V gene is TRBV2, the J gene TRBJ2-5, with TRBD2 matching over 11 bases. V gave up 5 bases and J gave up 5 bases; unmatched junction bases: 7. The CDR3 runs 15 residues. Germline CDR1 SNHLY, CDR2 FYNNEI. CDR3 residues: CASSRTSGGGETQYF. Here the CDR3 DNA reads TGTGCCAGCAGTCGTACTAGCGGGGGCGGGGAGACCCAGTACTTC.

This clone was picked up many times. The CDR3 is CASSPGVNQPQHF. Written as DNA, the CDR3 is TGTGCCAGCAGCCCGGGAGTCAATCAGCCCCAGCATTTT. V and J are TRBV4-2 and TRBJ1-5; no reliable D call. The germline V and J ends were trimmed by 4 bases and 3 bases, with 7 bases remaining between them. CDR1 is LGHNA, CDR2 YNFKEQ, per germline. The CDR3 has 13 amino acids.

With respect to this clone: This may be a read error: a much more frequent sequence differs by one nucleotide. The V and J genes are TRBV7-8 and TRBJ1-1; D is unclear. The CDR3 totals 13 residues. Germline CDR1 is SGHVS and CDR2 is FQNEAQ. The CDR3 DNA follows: TGTGTCAACAGCTTAGGCGCGGGCACCGAAGCTTTCTTT. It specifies CVNSLGAGTEAFF.

The CDR3 region is CASSLVTSGRARYEQYF. The CDR3 DNA follows: TGTGCCAGCAGCTTAGTTACTAGCGGGAGGGCCCGCTACGAGCAGTACTTC. The chain couples TRBV11-2 to TRBJ2-7; 13 bases fit TRBD2. Trimming took 1 base from V and 3 from J; bases not matched to a gene: 6. This CDR3 has 17 residues. Per germline, CDR1 SGHAT and CDR2 FQNNGV. Looking up the rest from reference TRBV11-2 and TRBJ2-7 gives the full variable domain: EAGVAQSPRYKIIEKRQSVAFWCNPISGHATLYWYQQILGQGPKLLIQFQNNGVVDDSQLPKDRFSAERLKGVDSTLKIQPAKLEDSAVYLCASSLVTSGRARYEQYFGPGTRLTVT.

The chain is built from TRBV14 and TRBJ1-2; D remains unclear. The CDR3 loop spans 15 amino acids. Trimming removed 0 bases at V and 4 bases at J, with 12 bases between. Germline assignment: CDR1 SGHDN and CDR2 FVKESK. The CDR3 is CASSQDAGRRYGYTF. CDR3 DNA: TGTGCCAGCAGCCAAGATGCAGGTAGACGCTATGGCTACACCTTC.

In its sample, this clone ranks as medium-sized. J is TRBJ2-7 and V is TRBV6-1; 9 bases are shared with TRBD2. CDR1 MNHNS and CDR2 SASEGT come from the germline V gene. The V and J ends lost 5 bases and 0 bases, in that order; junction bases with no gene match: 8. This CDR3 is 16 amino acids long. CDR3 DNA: TGTGCCAGCAGTTTACAAGCGGGGGGCCTCTCCTACGAGCAGTACTTC. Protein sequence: CASSLQAGGLSYEQYF.

This CDR3 reads CSVADPRFGQYF. In nucleotides, the CDR3 is TGCAGTGTTGCGGACCCAAGGTTCGGGCAGTACTTC. The chain couples TRBV20-1 to TRBJ2-7; no definite D call. CDR3 size: 12 residues. From germline, CDR1 is DFQATT and CDR2 SNEGSKA (reference sequence). V was cut by 7 bases and J by 9 bases, with 19 bases left in between.

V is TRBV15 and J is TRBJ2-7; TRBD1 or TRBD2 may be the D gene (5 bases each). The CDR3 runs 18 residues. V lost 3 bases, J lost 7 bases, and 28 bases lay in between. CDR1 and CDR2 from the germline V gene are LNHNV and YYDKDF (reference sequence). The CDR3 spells CATSRGRRRELGSKEQYF. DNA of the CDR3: TGTGCCACCAGCAGGGGACGCCGCAGGGAGTTGGGCTCGAAAGAGCAGTACTTC. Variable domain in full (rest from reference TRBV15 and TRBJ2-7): DAMVIQNPRYQVTQFGKPVTLSCSQTLNHNVMYWYQQKSSQAPKLLFHYYDKDFNNEADTPDNFQSRRPNTSFCFLDIRSPGLGDTAMYLCATSRGRRRELGSKEQYFGPGTRLTVT.

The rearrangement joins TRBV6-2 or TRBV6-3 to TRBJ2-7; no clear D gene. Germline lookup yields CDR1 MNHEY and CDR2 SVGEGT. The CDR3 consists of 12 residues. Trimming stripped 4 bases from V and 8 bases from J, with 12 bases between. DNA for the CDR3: TGTGCCAGCAGTTCTTACAAAATCCAGCAGTACTTC. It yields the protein CASSSYKIQQYF.

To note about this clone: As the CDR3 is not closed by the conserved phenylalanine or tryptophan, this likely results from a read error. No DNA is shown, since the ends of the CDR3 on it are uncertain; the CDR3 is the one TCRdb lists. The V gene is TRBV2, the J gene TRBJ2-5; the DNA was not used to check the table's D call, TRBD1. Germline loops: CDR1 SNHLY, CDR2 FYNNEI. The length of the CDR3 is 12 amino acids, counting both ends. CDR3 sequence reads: CASRSGGETEDY.

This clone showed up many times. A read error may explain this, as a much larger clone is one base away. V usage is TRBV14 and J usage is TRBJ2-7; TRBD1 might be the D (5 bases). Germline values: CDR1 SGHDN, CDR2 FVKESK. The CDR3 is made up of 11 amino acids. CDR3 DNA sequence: TGTGCCGGCAGCCAGGGTGGCGAGCAGTACTTC. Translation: CAGSQGGEQYF.

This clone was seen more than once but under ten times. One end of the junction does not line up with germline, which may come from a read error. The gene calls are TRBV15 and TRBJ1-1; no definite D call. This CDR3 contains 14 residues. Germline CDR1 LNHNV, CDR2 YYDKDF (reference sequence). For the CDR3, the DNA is TGTGCCACCCAAATCCCGGACGGGAAAACTGAAGCTTCCTTT. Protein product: CATQIPDGKTEASF.

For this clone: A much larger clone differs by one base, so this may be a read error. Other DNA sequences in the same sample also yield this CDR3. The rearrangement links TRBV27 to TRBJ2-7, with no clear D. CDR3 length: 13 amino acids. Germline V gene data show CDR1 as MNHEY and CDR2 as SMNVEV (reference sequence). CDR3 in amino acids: CACSAAGVYEQYF. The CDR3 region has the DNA TGTGCCTGCAGTGCAGCAGGAGTGTACGAGCAGTACTTC.

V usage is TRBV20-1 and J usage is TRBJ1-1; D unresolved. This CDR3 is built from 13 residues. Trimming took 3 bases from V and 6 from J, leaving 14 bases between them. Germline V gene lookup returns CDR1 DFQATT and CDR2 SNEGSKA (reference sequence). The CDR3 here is CSASIRVLAEAFF. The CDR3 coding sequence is TGCAGTGCTAGCATACGGGTGTTAGCTGAAGCTTTCTTT.

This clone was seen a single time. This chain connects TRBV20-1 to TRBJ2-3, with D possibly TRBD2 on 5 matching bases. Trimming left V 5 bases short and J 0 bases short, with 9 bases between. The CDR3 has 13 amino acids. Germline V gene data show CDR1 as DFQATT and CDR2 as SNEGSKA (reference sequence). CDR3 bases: TGCAGTGCTCCGTCGGGGAGCACAGATACGCAGTATTTT. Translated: CSAPSGSTDTQYF.

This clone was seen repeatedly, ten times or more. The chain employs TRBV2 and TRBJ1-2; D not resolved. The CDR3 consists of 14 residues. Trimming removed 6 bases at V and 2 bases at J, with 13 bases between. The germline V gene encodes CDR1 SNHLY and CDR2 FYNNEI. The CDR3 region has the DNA TGTGCCAGCAGCATGACAAGGCCCAACTATGGCTACACCTTC. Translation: CASSMTRPNYGYTF.